A selection of T cell receptor beta chains follows, all from one sample in a study of blood T cells in healthy people across ages. MiXCR, run by TCRdb on the 5' RACE reads, gives a single entry per CDR3 protein. The table lists some 750,000 distinct CDR3 sequences, about a fifth of them singletons. The specimen was blood. The source of these receptors is a man between 65 and 80 years old in good health. The CDR3 runs from the conserved cysteine through the conserved F or W. D genes are given only for firm matches. Only some rows state a clone size, as once, few, many or a class for expanded clones.

clone size,J gene,D gene,V gene,CDR3 protein,CDR3 DNA
few,TRBJ1-3,-,TRBV20-1,CSARGQASGNTIYF,TGCAGCGCTAGAGGCCAGGCCTCTGGAAACACCATATATTTT
-,TRBJ2-4,TRBD2,TRBV5-6,CASSLPGGGSKNIQYF,TGTGCCAGCAGCTTGCCGGGGGGTGGATCCAAAAACATTCAGTACTTC
-,TRBJ1-3,-,TRBV3-1,CASSQGGGSGNTIYF,TGTGCCAGCAGCCAAGGGGGGGGCTCTGGAAACACCATATATTTT
-,TRBJ2-3,-,TRBV5-6,CASSLITSLSTDTQYF,TGTGCCAGCAGCTTGATCACATCCCTTAGCACAGATACGCAGTATTTT
-,TRBJ1-3,-,TRBV28,CASSPAAVSGNTIYF,TGTGCCAGCAGTCCCGCGGCAGTCTCTGGAAACACCATATATTTT
-,TRBJ2-7,-,TRBV29-1,CSGRTGSYEQYF,TGCAGCGGGAGGACGGGCTCCTACGAGCAGTACTTC
once,TRBJ1-2,-,TRBV12-3/TRBV12-4,CASSFSAGGINYGYTF,TGTGCCAGCAGTTTTTCCGCAGGTGGCATTAACTATGGCTACACCTTC
-,TRBJ2-1,-,TRBV12-3/TRBV12-4,CASSLRAGNEQFF,TGTGCCAGCAGTTTAAGGGCGGGGAATGAGCAGTTCTTC
-,TRBJ1-5,-,TRBV6-1,CASSRTPGGGGNQPQHF,TGTGCCAGCAGTCGTACCCCGGGGGGAGGGGGCAATCAGCCCCAGCATTTT
few,TRBJ2-7,-,TRBV14,CASSHTGSRSYEQYF,TGTGCCAGCAGCCATACAGGGAGTAGGTCCTACGAGCAGTACTTC
-,TRBJ2-1,TRBD2,TRBV11-2,CASSFLVAGGLNNEQFF,TGTGCCAGCAGCTTCTTGGTAGCGGGGGGCCTAAACAATGAGCAGTTCTTC
once,TRBJ2-1,-,TRBV20-1,CSARAGGLTYNEQFF,TGCAGTGCTAGAGCAGGGGGGTTGACGTACAATGAGCAGTTCTTC
many,TRBJ2-7,TRBD2,TRBV5-1,CASSLGYSGSSYEQYF,TGCGCCAGCAGCTTGGGGTACAGCGGGAGCTCCTACGAGCAGTACTTC
-,TRBJ1-2,-,TRBV18,CASSSGTKYGYTF,TGTGCCAGCAGCTCCGGGACCAAATATGGCTACACCTTC
-,TRBJ1-4,-,TRBV12-3/TRBV12-4,CASSRGSDNEKLFF,TGTGCCAGCAGCCGTGGGTCCGATAATGAAAAACTGTTTTTT
-,TRBJ2-5,-,TRBV6-6,CANKLGGKYQETQYF,TGTGCCAACAAGTTAGGCGGGAAGTACCAAGAGACCCAGTACTTC
few,TRBJ1-1,-,TRBV29-1,CSALTQRSTEAFF,TGCAGCGCGCTAACACAGAGAAGCACTGAAGCTTTCTTT
few,TRBJ2-1,-,TRBV6-2/TRBV6-3,CASNRQSSYNEQFF,TGTGCCAGCAATAGACAGAGCTCCTACAATGAGCAGTTCTTC
few,TRBJ2-1,-,TRBV11-2,CASSLDRSEQFF,TGTGCCAGCAGCTTAGATCGGAGTGAGCAGTTCTTC
-,TRBJ1-1,-,TRBV19,CASSIVGVKDTEAFF,TGTGCCAGTAGTATCGTGGGGGTCAAGGACACTGAAGCTTTCTTT
-,TRBJ2-3,-,TRBV18,CASSPINRASTDTQYF,TGTGCCAGCTCACCCATCAACAGGGCGAGCACAGATACGCAGTATTTT
-,TRBJ1-1,-,TRBV20-1,CSARSGGNLIMNTEAFF,TGCAGTGCTAGGAGCGGGGGGAATTTAATCATGAACACTGAAGCTTTCTTT
-,TRBJ2-1,TRBD1,TRBV20-1,CSATAGTDYNEQFF,TGCAGTGCAACCGCCGGGACAGACTACAATGAGCAGTTCTTC
few,TRBJ2-1,-,TRBV29-1,CSVEVRLPPEQFF,TGCAGCGTTGAAGTTCGATTGCCTCCGGAGCAGTTCTTC
few,TRBJ1-1,-,TRBV29-1,CSVDGRVDTEAFF,TGCAGCGTTGACGGCAGGGTGGATACTGAAGCTTTCTTT
-,TRBJ2-7,-,TRBV29-1,CSVQLVYEQYF,TGCAGCGTCCAACTAGTCTACGAGCAGTACTTC
-,TRBJ2-5,TRBD1,TRBV6-5,CASSYGTADQETQYF,TGTGCCAGCAGTTACGGGACAGCCGACCAAGAGACCCAGTACTTC
few,TRBJ2-3,-,TRBV11-3,CASSLDPGKSTDTQYF,TGTGCCAGCAGCTTAGATCCGGGAAAAAGCACAGATACGCAGTATTTT
few,TRBJ2-2,-,TRBV4-1,CASSQGLRDTGELFF,TGCGCCAGCAGCCAAGGGTTGAGGGACACCGGGGAGCTGTTTTTT
-,TRBJ2-1,-,TRBV18,CASSRQEHNEQFF,TGTGCCAGCTCACGACAGGAACACAATGAGCAGTTCTTC
-,TRBJ2-1,-,TRBV12-3/TRBV12-4,CASSQLQGSVNEQFF,TGTGCCAGCAGTCAACTACAGGGTTCCGTCAATGAGCAGTTCTTC
few,TRBJ1-6,-,TRBV12-3/TRBV12-4,CASSFGHRNSPLHF,TGTGCCAGCAGTTTCGGACACAGGAATTCACCCCTCCACTTT
-,TRBJ1-4,-,TRBV25-1,CASSERVGKLFF,TGTGCCAGCAGTGAGAGGGTGGGAAAACTGTTTTTT
-,TRBJ1-1,TRBD1,TRBV28,CASSLLNPGQGGRAFF,TGTGCCAGCAGTTTACTCAATCCGGGACAGGGGGGCCGGGCTTTCTTT
-,TRBJ2-5,-,TRBV12-3/TRBV12-4,CASSLKPRPTGKYQETQYF,TGTGCCAGCAGTTTGAAACCTAGACCAACGGGGAAATACCAAGAGACCCAGTACTTC